These T cell receptor beta chains were read from a single sample in a study of OX40 agonist ivuxolimab in advanced cancers. Here immunoSEQ multiplex PCR was the method, and the copy in TCRdb shows in-frame clones only, minus some. The sample contains approximately 28,000 clones, approximately 84% of which appear only once. The sequencing here drew on CD4+ or CD8+ T cells sorted from blood, taken in a trial of the OX40 agonist ivuxolimab. These receptors were taken from an adult with an advanced solid tumor such as melanoma, head and neck, liver or kidney cancer. CDR3s include the opening cysteine and the closing phenylalanine or tryptophan. The D gene is left open where the match is weak. Some rows mark clone size as missing; the rest say once, few, many or name a class of expanded clone.

J gene | V gene | D gene | clone size | CDR3 DNA | CDR3 protein
TRBJ1-1 | TRBV13 | . | . | TGTGCCAGCACCCTAGGAGGCAGTGCGAACACTGAAGCTTTCTTT | CASTLGGSANTEAFF
TRBJ2-7 | TRBV27 | . | once | TGTGCCAGCAGCTTACAGGGTGCGGGCGAGCAGTACTTC | CASSLQGAGEQYF
TRBJ2-1 | TRBV4-3 | . | . | TGCGCCAGCAGCCAAGATCTAGCCCAAAATGAGCAGTTCTTC | CASSQDLAQNEQFF
TRBJ2-7 | TRBV19 | . | once | TGTGCCAGTAGTATAGTCCCTAGCGACAGGGCCCACGAGCAGTACTTC | CASSIVPSDRAHEQYF
TRBJ1-1 | TRBV9 | . | . | TGTGCCAGCAGCGATGGCGACAGGACGAACACTGAAGCTTTCTTT | CASSDGDRTNTEAFF
TRBJ2-7 | TRBV9 | . | . | TGTGCCAGCAGCTTGGGTCAGACCGAGCAGTACTTC | CASSLGQTEQYF
TRBJ2-7 | TRBV5-6 | TRBD1 | . | TGTGCCAGCAGCCCTGGGGACAGCTCCTACGAGCAGTACTTC | CASSPGDSSYEQYF
TRBJ1-3 | TRBV6-5 | . | . | TGTGCCAGCAGTCACCGGGCGCGGGGAAACACCATATATTTT | CASSHRARGNTIYF
TRBJ2-7 | TRBV2 | . | . | TGTGCCAGCAGTGAAGCGCTGCGCCTAGATCTCTACGAGCAGTACTTC | CASSEALRLDLYEQYF
TRBJ1-2 | TRBV4-1 | TRBD1 | large | TGCGCCAGCAGCCAAGATGTCGGGACAGGGGGCGCGGCTGGCTACACCTTC | CASSQDVGTGGAAGYTF
TRBJ2-1 | TRBV15 | TRBD2 | . | TGTGCCACCAGCAGCCGAGCGGGAAGATACAATGAGCAGTTCTTC | CATSSRAGRYNEQFF
TRBJ2-7 | TRBV7-9 | . | . | TGTGCCAGCAGCTCCAGGGTTAGCTACGAGCAGTACTTC | CASSSRVSYEQYF
TRBJ2-5 | TRBV11-3 | TRBD2 | . | TGTGCCAGCACCTCCCGGACTAGCGGGGACCAAGAGACCCAGTACTTC | CASTSRTSGDQETQYF